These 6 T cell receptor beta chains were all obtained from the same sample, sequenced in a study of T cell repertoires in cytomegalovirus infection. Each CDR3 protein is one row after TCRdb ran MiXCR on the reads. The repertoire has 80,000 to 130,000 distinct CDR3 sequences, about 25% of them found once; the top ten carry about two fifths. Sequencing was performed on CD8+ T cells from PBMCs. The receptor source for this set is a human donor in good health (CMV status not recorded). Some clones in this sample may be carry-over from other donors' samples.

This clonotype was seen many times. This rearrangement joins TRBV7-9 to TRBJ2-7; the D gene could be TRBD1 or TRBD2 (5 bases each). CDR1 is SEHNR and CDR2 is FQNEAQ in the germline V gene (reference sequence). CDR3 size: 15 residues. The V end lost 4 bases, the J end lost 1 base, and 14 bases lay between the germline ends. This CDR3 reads CASSSVRDRSYEQYF. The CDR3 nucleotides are TGTGCCAGCAGCTCGGTCCGGGACCGATCCTACGAGCAGTACTTC. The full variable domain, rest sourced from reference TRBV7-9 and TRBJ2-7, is DTGVSQNPRHKITKRGQNVTFRCDPISEHNRLYWYRQTLGQGPEFLTYFQNEAQLEKSRLLSDRFSAERPKGSFSTLEIQRTEQGDSAMYLCASSSVRDRSYEQYFGPGTRLTVT.

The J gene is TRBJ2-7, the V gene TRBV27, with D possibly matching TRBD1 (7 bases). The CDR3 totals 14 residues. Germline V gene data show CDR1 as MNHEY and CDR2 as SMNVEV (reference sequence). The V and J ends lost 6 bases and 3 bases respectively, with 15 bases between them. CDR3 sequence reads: CASRLSGGYYEQYF. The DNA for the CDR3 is TGTGCCAGCAGGCTTTCAGGGGGGTACTACGAGCAGTACTTC.

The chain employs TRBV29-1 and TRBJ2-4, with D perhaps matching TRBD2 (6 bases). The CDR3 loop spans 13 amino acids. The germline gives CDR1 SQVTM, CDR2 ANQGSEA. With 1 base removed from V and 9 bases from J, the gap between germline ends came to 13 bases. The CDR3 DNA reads TGCAGCGTTGAAGGGGAGGCCGGGGGCATTCAGTACTTC. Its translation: CSVEGEAGGIQYF.

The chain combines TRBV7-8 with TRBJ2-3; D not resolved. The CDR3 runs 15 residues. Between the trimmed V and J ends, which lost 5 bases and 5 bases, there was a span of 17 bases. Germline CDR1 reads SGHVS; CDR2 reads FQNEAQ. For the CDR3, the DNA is TGTGCCAGCAGCCTCACCGGGTCCCTGGGAGATACGCAGTATTTT. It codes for CASSLTGSLGDTQYF. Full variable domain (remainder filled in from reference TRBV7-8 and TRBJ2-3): GAGVSQSPRYKVAKRGQDVALRCDPISGHVSLFWYQQALGQGPEFLTYFQNEAQLDKSGLPSDRFFAERPEGSVSTLKIQRTQQEDSAVYLCASSLTGSLGDTQYFGPGTRLTVL.

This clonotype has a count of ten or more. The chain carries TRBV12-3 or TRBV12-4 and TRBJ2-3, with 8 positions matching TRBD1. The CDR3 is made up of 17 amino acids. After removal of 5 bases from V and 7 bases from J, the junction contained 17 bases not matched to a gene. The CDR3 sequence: CASSQDAGTGIPHTQYF. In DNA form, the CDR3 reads TGTGCCAGCAGTCAAGACGCCGGGACAGGAATACCTCATACGCAGTATTTT.

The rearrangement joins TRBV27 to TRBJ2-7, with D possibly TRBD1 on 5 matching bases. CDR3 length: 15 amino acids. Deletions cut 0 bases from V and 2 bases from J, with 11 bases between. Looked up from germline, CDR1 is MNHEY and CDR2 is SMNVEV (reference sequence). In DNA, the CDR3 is TGTGCCAGCAGTTTATCGGTTGGGGCCACCTACGAGCAGTACTTC. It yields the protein CASSLSVGATYEQYF.